These 6 T cell receptor beta chains share one sample of origin, sequenced in a study of CD8 T cells in Susac syndrome. cDNA came from approximately 0.5 to 1 ug RNA primed by random hexamers. TCRdb re-called the immunoSEQ multiplex PCR reads with MiXCR, one entry per CDR3 protein. The top ten clones hold 0.08% to 0.11% of a sample with 150,000 to 200,000 distinct CDR3 sequences, roughly 94% of them seen once. What was sequenced was CD4+ T cells from PBMCs. Every receptor here comes from a human donor in good health.

The table lists this clonotype with a count of one. The chain links TRBV6-2 or TRBV6-3 to TRBJ2-5; the D gene is possibly TRBD2 (5 bases). Trimming took 7 bases from V and 1 from J, leaving 10 bases between them. Germline lookup yields CDR1 MNHEY and CDR2 SVGEGT. The CDR3 runs to 13 residues. The CDR3 region is CASTRTRQETQYF. The CDR3 bases are TGTGCCAGCACACGGACTCGCCAAGAGACCCAGTACTTC.

The CDR3 nucleotides are TGTGCCAGCAGCCACGGACCGGGACAGGGATTTCCGTACTTC. This codes for CASSHGPGQGFPYF. The rearrangement uses TRBV3-1 and TRBJ2-4, with 9 bases aligning to TRBD1. The CDR3 is made up of 14 amino acids. J was trimmed by 15 bases and V by 3 bases; bases with no gene match: 12. Germline assignment: CDR1 LGHDT and CDR2 YNNKEL (reference sequence).

The chain carries TRBV14 and TRBJ1-1; D ambiguous. The germline CDR1 and CDR2 sequences are SGHDN and FVKESK. The CDR3 has 16 amino acids. Between the trimmed V and J ends, which lost 4 bases and 0 bases, there was a span of 15 bases. The CDR3 sequence is CASSRKRTAMNTEAFF. Written as DNA, the CDR3 is TGTGCCAGCAGCCGAAAGAGGACGGCAATGAACACTGAAGCTTTCTTT.

In its sample, this clonotype was seen once. V and J are TRBV12-3 or TRBV12-4 and TRBJ2-6; 7 bases are shared with TRBD1. The CDR3 length is 15 residues. The junction had 6 bases not matched to a gene; V was cut back by 6 bases and J by 4 bases. CDR3: CASRPEGAGANVLTF. Written as DNA, the CDR3 is TGTGCCAGCAGACCCGAGGGGGCCGGGGCCAACGTCCTGACTTTC.

The chain links TRBV27 to TRBJ1-2; TRBD1 is a possible D gene (6 bases). Germline loops: CDR1 MNHEY, CDR2 SMNVEV (reference sequence). Trimming stripped 1 base from V and 7 bases from J, with 19 bases between. The length of the CDR3 is 16 residues. The CDR3 loop reads CASSLYREYRTSGYTF. In DNA, the CDR3 is TGTGCCAGCAGTTTATACAGGGAGTATAGGACTAGTGGCTACACCTTC.

This chain joins TRBV6-1 and TRBJ2-6; 11 positions match TRBD1. Germline V CDR1 and CDR2: MNHNS, SASEGT. The CDR3 extends over 18 amino acids. After removal of 6 bases from V and 2 bases from J, the junction contained 9 bases not matched to a gene. CDR3 residues: CASRSGGQGVPGANVLTF. DNA of the CDR3: TGTGCCAGCAGGTCAGGGGGACAGGGGGTACCTGGGGCCAACGTCCTGACTTTC.